Described below is a single T cell receptor (beta chain) sequence and its context. Its antigen is not known. Using immunoSEQ multiplex PCR, the repertoire was profiled, and TCRdb retains in-frame clones only, with some absent. Of over a million clones in the sample, around 97% were seen once. The data originate from a study of shared clonotypes between healthy human individuals. Regarding the study as a whole: Lower generation probabilities were found for non-shared clonotypes than for those shared by all four donors.

V dropped 3 bases and J dropped 9 bases, with 15 bases sitting between them. Per germline, CDR1 SNHLY and CDR2 FYNNEI. The CDR3 extends over 13 amino acids. The clonotype was recovered from a man aged 30 to 45 in good health. The sample comprised naive CD4+ T cells sorted from blood. Described subset: CD45RA+ positively selected. The genes are TRBV2 and TRBJ2-7, with a tentative D call TRBD1 (6 bases). This CDR3 reads CASSEGRGSRQYF. For the CDR3, the DNA is TGTGCCAGCAGTGAGGGCAGGGGATCCCGGCAGTACTTC.